Below are 10 T cell receptor beta chains sequenced from a single sample in a study of cytomegalovirus exposure and HLA in healthy donors. Produced via immunoSEQ multiplex PCR; TCRdb's table is partial and in-frame only. Of 130,000 or so clones listed, 75% to 90% are singletons. Sequencing was carried out using PBMCs. These receptors all stem from a young woman in good health and CMV-seronegative.

The CDR3 region is CASSLSGRGEAFF. The CDR3 DNA sequence: TGCGCCAGCAGCTTGTCGGGAAGAGGTGAAGCTTTCTTT. This chain uses TRBV5-1 with TRBJ1-1; the D is unclear. Per germline, CDR1 SGHRS and CDR2 YFSETQ. This CDR3 comprises 13 residues. The V and J ends lost 1 base and 7 bases respectively, with 11 bases between them. Filled out from reference TRBV5-1 and TRBJ1-1, the complete variable domain reads KAGVTQTPRYLIKTRGQQVTLSCSPISGHRSVSWYQQTPGQGLQFLFEYFSETQRNKGNFPGRFSGRQFSNSRSEMNVSTLELGDSALYLCASSLSGRGEAFFGQGTRLTVV.

The V and J genes are TRBV19 and TRBJ1-5; D remains ambiguous. CDR3 length: 14 amino acids. The V and J ends lost 5 bases and 5 bases respectively, with 13 bases between them. Germline CDR1 LNHDA, CDR2 SQIVND (reference sequence). The CDR3, as DNA: TGTGCCAGTAGTCTAGGGAGGTTGGATCAGCCCCAGCATTTT. Translated: CASSLGRLDQPQHF.

The chain has TRBV6-6 and TRBJ2-7; 10 bases match TRBD1. J was trimmed by 3 bases and V by 2 bases; bases with no gene match: 7. Germline CDR1 and CDR2: MNHNY and SVGAGI (reference sequence). This CDR3 region has 16 residues. The CDR3 loop is CASSYTWTGGGYEQYF. The DNA for the CDR3 is TGTGCCAGCAGTTACACTTGGACAGGGGGAGGCTACGAGCAGTACTTC.

This clone appeared a single time. This CDR3 is CASSQLGAGGVVDTQYF. Written as DNA, the CDR3 is TGTGCCAGCAGCCAACTTGGTGCGGGGGGGGTTGTAGATACGCAGTATTTT. The chain employs TRBV4-2 and TRBJ2-3, with TRBD2 identical over 9 bases. The CDR3 loop spans 17 amino acids. CDR1 and CDR2 (germline): LGHNA, YNFKEQ. Germline trimming cut 2 bases from V and 5 bases from J; bases unmatched to any gene: 11.

Here the CDR3 reads CARQEPNTGELFF. In nucleotides, the CDR3 is TGTGCCAGACAGGAGCCGAACACCGGGGAGCTGTTTTTT. The rearrangement links TRBV5-4 to TRBJ2-2; D is possibly TRBD1 (5 bases). V lost 8 bases and J lost 0, with 8 bases in between. CDR3 size: 13 residues. The germline CDR1 and CDR2 sequences are SGHNT and YYREEE (reference sequence).

This clone was observed a single time. V usage is TRBV9 and J usage is TRBJ2-3, with 7 nucleotides matching TRBD1. The CDR3 extends over 13 amino acids. The germline V gene has CDR1 SGDLS and CDR2 YYNGEE. After removal of 5 bases from V and 9 bases from J, the junction contained 9 bases not matched to a gene. The CDR3 spells CASSKGQDGTQYF. The CDR3 DNA follows: TGTGCCAGCAGTAAAGGACAGGATGGCACGCAGTATTTT.

This clone has a single count. The chain combines TRBV15 with TRBJ1-3; 7 bases align to TRBD1. Losses at the gene ends were 3 bases for V and 2 bases for J; bases not matched to a gene: 7. From germline, CDR1 is LNHNV and CDR2 YYDKDF (reference sequence). This CDR3 contains 16 residues. The CDR3: CATSSDRVTAGNTIYF. Here the CDR3 DNA reads TGTGCCACCAGCAGCGACAGGGTTACGGCTGGAAACACCATATATTTT. The variable domain in full, with the rest retrieved from reference TRBV15 and TRBJ1-3, is DAMVIQNPRYQVTQFGKPVTLSCSQTLNHNVMYWYQQKSSQAPKLLFHYYDKDFNNEADTPDNFQSRRPNTSFCFLDIRSPGLGDTAMYLCATSSDRVTAGNTIYFGEGSWLTVV.

The V gene is TRBV5-6, the J gene TRBJ2-7, with D possibly matching TRBD1 (5 bases). Germline CDR1 reads SGHDT; CDR2 reads YYEEEE. There are 15 residues in the CDR3. The V end was cut by 5 bases, the J end by 4 bases, with 19 bases between. The CDR3 DNA reads TGTGCCAGCAGTCGAGAACCCGGCAGGGTGTACGAGCAGTACTTC. It codes for CASSREPGRVYEQYF.

This clone was detected only once. J is TRBJ2-3 and V is TRBV5-1, with TRBD2 identical over 13 bases. CDR3 length equals 16 residues. Germline V CDR1 and CDR2: SGHRS, YFSETQ. Trimming cost V 2 bases and J 4 bases; bases outside gene matches: 4. The DNA of the CDR3 is TGCGCCAGCAGCTTTGGTACTAGCGGGGGGGCAGATACGCAGTATTTT. Translation: CASSFGTSGGADTQYF.

The chain couples TRBV15 to TRBJ1-2, with D possibly TRBD1 on 6 matching bases. Trimming removed 4 bases from V and 7 bases from J, with 19 bases in between. CDR3 length equals 15 residues. Germline values: CDR1 LNHNV, CDR2 YYDKDF (reference sequence). CDR3 residues: CATSIPGHSTFGYTF. CDR3 DNA: TGTGCCACCAGCATCCCGGGACATAGTACGTTTGGCTACACCTTC.